This T cell receptor beta chain comes out of a study of cytomegalovirus exposure and HLA in healthy donors. Study-wide results and caveats: Being productive about 87% or about 30% of the time was typical of most TCR beta V segments in an earlier analysis. Reports credit the classifier with highly specific, highly sensitive diagnosis of cytomegalovirus status.

PCR involved 60 Vbeta and 13 Jbeta primers. TCRdb keeps only in-frame clones here, not all; method: immunoSEQ multiplex PCR. The sample lists under 200,000 clones; approximately 81% were seen once. Comments on this clone: What it binds is unknown.

The V end lost 7 bases, the J end lost 9 bases, and 15 bases lay between the germline ends. Germline V CDR1 and CDR2: MNHNS, SASEGT. CDR3 length: 13 amino acids. Material: PBMCs. The clonotype comes from a man younger than 35 in good health and CMV-seronegative. V and J are TRBV6-1 and TRBJ2-2, with D possibly TRBD1 on 6 matching bases. CDR3 DNA: TGTGCCAGCAATGGCCAGGGGCACCGGGAGCTGTTTTTT. Translating gives CASNGQGHRELFF.